This T cell receptor (beta chain) was recorded in a study of blood T cells in healthy people across ages (dated by TCRdb to between 2015 and 2017). Background for the entire study: In model experiments, template switching captured roughly one uniquely barcoded TCR beta cDNA molecule for every two T cells. Two additional independent replicas of 1 million unique cDNA reads from the same blood draw were analyzed for two donors (one aged 18 to 29 and one aged 80 or older). Age-related changes in TCR beta repertoire diversity were measured in the study by deep sequencing normalized with unique cDNA molecular identifiers. To avoid experimental bias, donors of different ages were randomly spread across the sequencing lanes. Donors were grouped into four age groups: young (average 16 years), middle-aged (about 38), aged (around 62) and long-lived (approximately 78). Study-wide conclusions, independent of this receptor: Total diversity estimates from one million sequenced T cells were considered lower bounds and underestimates. Observed TCR beta diversity per million T cells fell roughly linearly with age, and a significant reduction was already apparent by age roughly 40. Because donor CMV infection status was unknown, age-related changes in expanded clonotypes were potentially confounded. Compared with the aged group, more naive CD4+ T cells, fewer expanded clones and increased TCR diversity were shown by the long-lived group, suggesting age selection. Bulk unsorted PBMC profiling prevented conclusive comparison of naive and antigen-experienced compartments. Observed TCR beta diversity correlated strongly with the percentage of naive T cells measured by flow cytometry.

Inclusive of the bounding cysteine and phenylalanine, the CDR3 is 15 residues long. CDR3 DNA only is kept here, 45 bases in frame from base 1. Relative to germline, V is missing 3 bases and J is missing 6 bases, with 9 bases of the junction outside any gene match. As encoded in the germline V gene, CDR1 is SGDLS while CDR2 is YYNGEE. Notes on this clonotype: Its specific antigen is unknown. One base away there is no much larger clone; base qualities are not given.

Systemically healthy Caucasian individuals from Russia, some 40 in total and aged about 6 to 95 years, were included as donors. Each donor gave about 9.2 milliliters of peripheral blood, drawn into EDTA-treated Vacutainer tubes. Ficoll-Paque density-gradient centrifugation was used to isolate PBMCs, with at least 6.5 million per sample. Trizol reagent was used to extract total RNA from PBMCs, with at least 6 micrograms per sample. For every donor, flow cytometry on a PBMC aliquot measured the percentage of naive CD45RAhigh/CD27high T cells. Library preparation used 5' RACE. This sample was sequenced with an Illumina HiSeq 2500. A second PCR of roughly 6 to 12 cycles was performed with a sample-barcoded 5' primer and a J-beta primer mix. A unique molecular identifier was introduced onto each TCR beta cDNA molecule by a template-switch 5' adaptor carrying 12 random nucleotides. Each sample yielded at least 2.5 million CDR3-containing paired-end reads. First-strand cDNA was synthesized from all RNA with the Mint cDNA synthesis kit, primed by a TRBC-specific oligonucleotide. Following uracil-DNA glycosylase treatment, a first 18-cycle PCR with universal primers M1SS and BC2_uni_R was performed on all cDNA. The authors' pipeline ran thus. Each sample was normalized by randomly selecting 1 million high-quality reads, each carrying a distinct molecular identifier. Reads with shared molecular identifiers were discarded instead of being binned into consensus sequences. MiTCR, with a Q25 quality threshold and the strictest error-elimination algorithm, was used for CDR3 identification, clonotype clustering and error correction. Lower-bound total TCR beta diversity was estimated with a nonparametric unseen species model using Euler transformation. TCRdb reprocessed the public reads (quality trimming at Q25 with fastp, clone calling with MiXCR) and kept in-frame beta chains. Entries that share a CDR3 protein sequence are merged under the most common genes and DNA. What appears here as the V and J calls and clone size reflects TCRdb's work, not the paper's. The sample profile shows approximately 1,000,000 distinct CDR3 sequences; around two fifths of them were found once. Jointly, the top ten make up 13% of the sample.

The receptor was derived from a young man in good health. The V gene is TRBV9 and the J gene is TRBJ1-1; 9 bases in the junction line up with TRBD1. The sequenced sample consisted of blood. The CDR3 is CASSATGGSPSEAFF. The nucleotide sequence reads TGTGCCAGCAGCGCCACAGGGGGCTCTCCATCTGAAGCTTTCTTT.